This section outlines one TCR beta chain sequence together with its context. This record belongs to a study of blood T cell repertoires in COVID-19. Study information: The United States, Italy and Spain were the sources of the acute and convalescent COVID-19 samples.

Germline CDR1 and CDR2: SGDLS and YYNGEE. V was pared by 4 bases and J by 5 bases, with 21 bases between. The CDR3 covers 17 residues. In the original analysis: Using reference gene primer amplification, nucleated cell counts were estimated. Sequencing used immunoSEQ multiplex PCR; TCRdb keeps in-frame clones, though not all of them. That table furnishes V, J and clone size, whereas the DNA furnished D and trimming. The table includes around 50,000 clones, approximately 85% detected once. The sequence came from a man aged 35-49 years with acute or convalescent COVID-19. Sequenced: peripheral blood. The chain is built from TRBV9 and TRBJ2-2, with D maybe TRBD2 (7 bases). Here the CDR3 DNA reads TGTGCCAGCAGCCTGGCCATCGGGGGGCGCGGGACCGGGGAGCTGTTTTTT. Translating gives CASSLAIGGRGTGELFF. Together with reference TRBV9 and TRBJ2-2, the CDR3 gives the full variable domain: DSGVTQTPKHLITATGQRVTLRCSPRSGDLSVYWYQQSLDQGLQFLIQYYNGEERAKGNILERFSAQQFPDLHSELNLSSLELGDSALYFCASSLAIGGRGTGELFFGEGSRLTVL.